The 14 T cell receptor beta chains below all came from one sample that was sequenced in a study of blood T cell repertoires in COVID-19. The method was immunoSEQ multiplex PCR; TCRdb's version includes in-frame clones alone and lacks a portion of them. This sample has 130,000 to 150,000 clones, with around 87% found just once. The sequenced material came from peripheral blood. Receptors were obtained from a woman between 45 and 65 years old with active or convalescent COVID-19.

The rearrangement joins TRBV11-2 to TRBJ2-3; TRBD1 might be the D (5 bases). Germline CDR1 and CDR2: SGHAT and FQNNGV. V lost 5 bases and J lost 7, with 10 bases in between. This CDR3 comprises 12 residues. The CDR3 loop reads CASSLTANTQYF. The CDR3 DNA is TGTGCCAGCAGCCTGACAGCCAATACGCAGTATTTT.

The chain employs TRBV4-1 and TRBJ2-2, with D perhaps TRBD1 (6 bases). Germline V gene sequence: CDR1 MGHRA, CDR2 YSYEKL. The V end was cut by 0 bases, the J end by 0 bases, with 8 bases between. CDR3 length: 16 residues. CDR3 loop: CASSQEDRPNTGELFF. In DNA form, the CDR3 reads TGCGCCAGCAGCCAAGAGGACAGACCGAACACCGGGGAGCTGTTTTTT.

This sequence joins TRBV19 and TRBJ1-5; 7 positions agree with TRBD1. J gave up 0 bases and V 2 bases, and 4 bases lay outside the gene matches. Germline V gene sequence: CDR1 LNHDA, CDR2 SQIVND (reference sequence). CDR3 length: 16 amino acids. The CDR3 protein is CASSITGAYSNQPQHF. CDR3 bases: TGTGCCAGTAGTATAACAGGGGCGTATAGCAATCAGCCCCAGCATTTT.

This clone was counted a single time. This sequence joins TRBV7-8 and TRBJ2-6; TRBD1 agrees at 9 bases. The V segment lost 5 bases and the J segment 4 bases; nucleotides outside the gene matches: 3. The CDR3 runs 15 residues. From germline, CDR1 is SGHVS and CDR2 FQNEAQ. CDR3 in amino acids: CASSNRGLGANVLTF. The DNA of the CDR3 is TGTGCCAGCAGCAACAGGGGGCTGGGGGCCAACGTCCTGACTTTC.

A single count supports this clone. The chain is built from TRBV5-8 and TRBJ1-1; 7 bases align to TRBD1. V lost 1 base to trimming and J lost 0 bases; unmatched junction nucleotides: 9. The CDR3 loop spans 17 amino acids. Germline V gene data show CDR1 as SGHTS and CDR2 as YDEGEE. Here the CDR3 DNA reads TGTGCCAGCAGCTTGTTTAGGGGGCGGGTCATGAACACTGAAGCTTTCTTT. Its protein is CASSLFRGRVMNTEAFF. The full variable domain, rest sourced from reference TRBV5-8 and TRBJ1-1, is EAGVTQSPTHLIKTRGQQATLRCSPISGHTSVYWYQQALGLGLQFLLWYDEGEERNRGNFPPRFSGRQFPNYSSELNVNALELEDSALYLCASSLFRGRVMNTEAFFGQGTRLTVV.

The V gene is TRBV5-4, the J gene TRBJ2-7; TRBD1 aligns across 8 bases. The CDR3 is 12 amino acids. The V gene's germline CDR1 is SGHNT and CDR2 YYREEE (reference sequence). V dropped 4 bases and J dropped 10; count of bases not matched to a gene: 7. DNA of the CDR3: TGTGCCAGCAGCCGGGACAGGTATAGTCAGTACTTC. Protein product: CASSRDRYSQYF.

The chain has TRBV27 and TRBJ2-2; 10 nucleotides match TRBD2. This CDR3 contains 16 residues. V gave up 9 bases and J gave up 3 bases; unmatched junction bases: 10. Germline loops: CDR1 MNHEY, CDR2 SMNVEV (reference sequence). CDR3 sequence (DNA): TGTGCCAGTAGAATAGCTAGCGGGAGTTACACCGGGGAGCTGTTTTTT. This sequence encodes CASRIASGSYTGELFF.

The rearrangement joins TRBV19 to TRBJ1-1, with 7 nucleotides matching TRBD1. The J segment lost 7 bases and the V segment lost 2 bases, leaving 1 base of the junction unmatched. The CDR3 totals 12 residues. Germline V gene lookup returns CDR1 LNHDA and CDR2 SQIVND (reference sequence). The CDR3 loop reads CASSINRGEAFF. CDR3 coding DNA: TGTGCCAGTAGTATAAACAGGGGTGAAGCTTTCTTT.

CDR3 loop: CASSTGGWGEQYF. The CDR3 coding sequence is TGTGCCAGCAGTACAGGGGGCTGGGGGGAGCAGTACTTC. The chain has TRBV6-5 and TRBJ2-7; 9 nucleotides match TRBD1. This CDR3 has 13 amino acids. With 5 bases clipped from V and 7 bases from J, the junction kept 6 bases outside the gene matches. Germline V CDR1 and CDR2: MNHEY, SVGAGI.

In nucleotides, the CDR3 is TGTGCCAGCAGTTTAATTTCGGGGGTGGCTGGCTACACCTTC. It yields the protein CASSLISGVAGYTF. The chain carries TRBV28 and TRBJ1-2, with D possibly being TRBD1 (5 bases). The germline V and J ends were trimmed by 2 bases and 7 bases, with 14 bases remaining between them. Germline CDR1 MDHEN, CDR2 SYDVKM. The length of the CDR3 is 14 residues.

The chain carries TRBV7-9 and TRBJ2-3; 7 bases are a match to TRBD2. This CDR3 spans 17 amino acids. Germline loops: CDR1 SEHNR, CDR2 FQNEAQ (reference sequence). V lost 5 bases and J lost 0; bases outside the gene matches: 11. CDR3 region: CASSESEAGLSTDTQYF. For the CDR3, the DNA is TGTGCCAGCAGCGAAAGTGAAGCGGGACTTAGCACAGATACGCAGTATTTT.

CDR3 in DNA: TGCGCCAGCAGTTACAGGAATGGCTACACCTTC. The encoded protein is CASSYRNGYTF. The chain links TRBV10-1 to TRBJ1-2, with D possibly matching TRBD1 (5 bases). Germline V gene sequence: CDR1 WNHNN, CDR2 SYGVQD (reference sequence). The length of the CDR3 is 11 residues. Trimming took off 5 bases at V and 6 bases at J, with 7 bases between the two ends.

This chain connects TRBV3-1 (or the pseudogene TRBV3-2) to TRBJ1-5, with 7 bases aligning to TRBD1. Germline V gene data show CDR1 as LGHDT and CDR2 as YNNKEL (reference sequence). The CDR3 spans 15 residues. Unmatched junction bases numbered 3, after V lost 0 bases and J lost 4 bases. CDR3 sequence: CASSQEPTGNQPQHF. CDR3 nucleotide sequence: TGTGCCAGCAGCCAAGAACCGACAGGGAATCAGCCCCAGCATTTT.

This clone was observed a handful of times. The rearrangement uses TRBV10-3 and TRBJ1-1; 9 nucleotides match TRBD1. The CDR3 sequence is 15 residues long. V was clipped by 6 bases and J by 4 bases; unmatched bases: 9. Germline V gene data show CDR1 as ENHRY and CDR2 as SYGVKD. CDR3 residues: CAIRQQGASGTEAFF. DNA of the CDR3: TGTGCCATCAGGCAACAGGGGGCATCGGGCACTGAAGCTTTCTTT.